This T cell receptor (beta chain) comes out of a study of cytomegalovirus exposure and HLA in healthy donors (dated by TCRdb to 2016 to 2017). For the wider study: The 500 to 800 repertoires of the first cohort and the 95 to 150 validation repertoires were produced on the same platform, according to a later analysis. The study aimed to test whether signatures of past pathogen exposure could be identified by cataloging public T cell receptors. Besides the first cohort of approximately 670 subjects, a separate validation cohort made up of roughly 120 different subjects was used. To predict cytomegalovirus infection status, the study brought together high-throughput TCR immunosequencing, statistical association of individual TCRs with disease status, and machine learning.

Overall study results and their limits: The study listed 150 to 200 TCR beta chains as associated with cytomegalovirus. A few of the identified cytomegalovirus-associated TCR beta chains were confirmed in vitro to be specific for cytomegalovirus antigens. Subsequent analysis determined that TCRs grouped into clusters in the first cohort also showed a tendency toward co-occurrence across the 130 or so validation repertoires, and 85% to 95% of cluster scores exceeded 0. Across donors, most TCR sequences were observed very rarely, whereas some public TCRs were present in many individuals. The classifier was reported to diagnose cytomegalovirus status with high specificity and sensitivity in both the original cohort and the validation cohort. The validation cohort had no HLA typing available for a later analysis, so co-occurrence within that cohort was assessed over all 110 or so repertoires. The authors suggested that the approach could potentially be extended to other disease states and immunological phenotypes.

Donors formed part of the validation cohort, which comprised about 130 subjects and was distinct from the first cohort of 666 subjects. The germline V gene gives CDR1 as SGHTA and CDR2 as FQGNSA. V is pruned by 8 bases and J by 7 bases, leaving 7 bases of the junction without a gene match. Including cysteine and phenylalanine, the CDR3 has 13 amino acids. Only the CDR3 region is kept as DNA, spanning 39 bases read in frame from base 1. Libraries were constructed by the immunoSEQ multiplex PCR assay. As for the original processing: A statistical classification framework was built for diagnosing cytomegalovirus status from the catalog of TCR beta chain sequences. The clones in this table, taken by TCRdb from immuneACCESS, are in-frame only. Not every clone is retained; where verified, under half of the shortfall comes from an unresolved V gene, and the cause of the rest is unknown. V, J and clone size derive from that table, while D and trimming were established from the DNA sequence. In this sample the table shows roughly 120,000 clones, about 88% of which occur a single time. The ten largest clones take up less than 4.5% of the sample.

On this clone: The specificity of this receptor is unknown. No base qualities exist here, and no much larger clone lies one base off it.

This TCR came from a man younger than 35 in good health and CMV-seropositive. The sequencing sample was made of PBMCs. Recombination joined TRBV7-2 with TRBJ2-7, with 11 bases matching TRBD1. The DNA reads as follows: TGTGCCAGCCGGCAGGACAGGGGGCGAGAGCAGTACTTC. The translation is CASRQDRGREQYF.